The clone carrying this TCR beta chain was detected once. This entry is derived from a study of blood T cell repertoires in COVID-19. Generated by immunoSEQ multiplex PCR, the TCRdb table keeps only in-frame clones and is missing some. The sample shows about 70,000 clones, 70% to 90% of them seen only once. Sequencing used peripheral blood. This TCR was sampled from a woman of 80 years or more with active or convalescent COVID-19.

For the CDR3, the DNA is TGTGCCAGCACCTTCGGGGTGAGAGGCTCCTACGAGCAGTACTTC. Residues: CASTFGVRGSYEQYF. The rearrangement links TRBV7-2 to TRBJ2-7, with D perhaps TRBD2 (5 bases). Germline values: CDR1 SGHTA, CDR2 FQGNSA. The V gene lost 7 bases and the J gene lost 0 bases, with 16 bases spanning the gap. The CDR3 has 15 amino acids. The whole variable domain, remainder taken from reference TRBV7-2 and TRBJ2-7, is GAGVSQSPSNKVTEKGKDVELRCDPISGHTALYWYRQSLGQGLEFLIYFQGNSAPDKSGLPSDRFSAERTGGSVSTLTIQRTQQEDSAVYLCASTFGVRGSYEQYFGPGTRLTVT.